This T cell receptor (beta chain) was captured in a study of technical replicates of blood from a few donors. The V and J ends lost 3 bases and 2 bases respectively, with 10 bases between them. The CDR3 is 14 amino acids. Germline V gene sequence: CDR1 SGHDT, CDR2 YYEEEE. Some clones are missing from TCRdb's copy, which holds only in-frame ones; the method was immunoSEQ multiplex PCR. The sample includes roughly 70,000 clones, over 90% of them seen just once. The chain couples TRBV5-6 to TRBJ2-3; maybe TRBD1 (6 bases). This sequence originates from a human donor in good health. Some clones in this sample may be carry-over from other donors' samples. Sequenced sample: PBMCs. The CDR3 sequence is CASSWTEFTDTQYF. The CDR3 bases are TGTGCCAGCAGCTGGACAGAATTCACAGATACGCAGTATTTT.